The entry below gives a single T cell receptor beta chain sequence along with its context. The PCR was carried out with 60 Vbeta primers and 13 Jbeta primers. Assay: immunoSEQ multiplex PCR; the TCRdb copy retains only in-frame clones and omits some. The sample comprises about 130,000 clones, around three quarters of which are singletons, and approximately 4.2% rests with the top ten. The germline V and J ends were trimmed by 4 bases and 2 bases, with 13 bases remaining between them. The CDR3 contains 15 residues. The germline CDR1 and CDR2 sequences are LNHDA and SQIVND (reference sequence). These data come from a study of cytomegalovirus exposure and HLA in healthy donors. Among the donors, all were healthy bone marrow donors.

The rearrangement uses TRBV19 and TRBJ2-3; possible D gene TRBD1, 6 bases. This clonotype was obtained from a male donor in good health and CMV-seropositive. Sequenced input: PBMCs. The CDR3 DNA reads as TGTGCCAGTAGTAGAGGGACACTCTTCACAGATACGCAGTATTTT. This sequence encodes CASSRGTLFTDTQYF.